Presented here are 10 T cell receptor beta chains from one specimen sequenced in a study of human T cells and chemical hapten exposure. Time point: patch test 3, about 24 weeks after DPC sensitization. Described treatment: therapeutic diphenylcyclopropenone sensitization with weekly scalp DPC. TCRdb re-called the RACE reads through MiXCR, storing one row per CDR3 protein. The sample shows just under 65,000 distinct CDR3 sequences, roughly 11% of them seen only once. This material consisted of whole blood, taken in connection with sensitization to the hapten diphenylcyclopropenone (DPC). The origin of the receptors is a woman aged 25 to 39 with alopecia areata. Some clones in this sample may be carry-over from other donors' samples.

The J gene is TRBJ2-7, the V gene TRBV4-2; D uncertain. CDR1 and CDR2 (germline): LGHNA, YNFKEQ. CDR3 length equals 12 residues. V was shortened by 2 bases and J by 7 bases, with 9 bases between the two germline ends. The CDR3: CASSQPSPEQYF. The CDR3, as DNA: TGTGCCAGCAGCCAACCCTCCCCGGAGCAGTACTTC.

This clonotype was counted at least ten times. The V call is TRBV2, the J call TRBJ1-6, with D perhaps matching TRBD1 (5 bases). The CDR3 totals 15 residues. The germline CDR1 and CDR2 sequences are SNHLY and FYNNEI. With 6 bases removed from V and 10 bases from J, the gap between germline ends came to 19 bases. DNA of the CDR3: TGTGCCAGCAGCCCCGGTCGGGGCTCAGGGTCACCCCTCCACTTT. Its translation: CASSPGRGSGSPLHF.

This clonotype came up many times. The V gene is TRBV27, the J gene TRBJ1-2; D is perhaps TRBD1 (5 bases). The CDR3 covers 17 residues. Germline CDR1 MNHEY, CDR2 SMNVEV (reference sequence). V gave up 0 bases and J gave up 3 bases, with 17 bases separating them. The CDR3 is CASSLSGALWFYYGYTF. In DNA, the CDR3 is TGTGCCAGCAGTTTATCAGGGGCCCTCTGGTTTTACTATGGCTACACCTTC.

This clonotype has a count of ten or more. This CDR3 is CASKVAGAFYEQYF. In DNA, the CDR3 is TGTGCCAGCAAAGTAGCGGGAGCTTTCTACGAGCAGTACTTC. The genes are TRBV28 and TRBJ2-7; 9 nucleotides line up with TRBD2. V gave up 7 bases and J gave up 3 bases; unmatched junction bases: 7. Looked up from germline, CDR1 is MDHEN and CDR2 is SYDVKM. The CDR3 has 14 amino acids. The complete variable domain, with remaining parts taken from reference TRBV28 and TRBJ2-7, reads DVKVTQSSRYLVKRTGEKVFLECVQDMDHENMFWYRQDPGLGLRLIYFSYDVKMKEKGDIPEGYSVSREKKERFSLILESASTNQTSMYLCASKVAGAFYEQYFGPGTRLTVT.

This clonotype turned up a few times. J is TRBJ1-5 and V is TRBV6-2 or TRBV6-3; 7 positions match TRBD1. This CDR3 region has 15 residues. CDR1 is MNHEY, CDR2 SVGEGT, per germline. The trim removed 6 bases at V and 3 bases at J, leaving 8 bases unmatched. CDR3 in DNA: TGTGCCAGCAGCCACGGACAGGCGACCAATCAGCCCCAGCATTTT. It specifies CASSHGQATNQPQHF.

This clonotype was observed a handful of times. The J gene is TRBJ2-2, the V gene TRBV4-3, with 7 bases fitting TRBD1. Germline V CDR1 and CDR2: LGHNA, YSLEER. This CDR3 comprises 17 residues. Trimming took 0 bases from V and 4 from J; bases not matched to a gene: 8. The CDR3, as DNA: TGCGCCAGCAGCCAAGATTCGACAGGGAAAACCACCGGGGAGCTGTTTTTT. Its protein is CASSQDSTGKTTGELFF.

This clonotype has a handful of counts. This CDR3 is CSASPSAKLWSYTF. The CDR3 region has the DNA TGCAGTGCTAGCCCCAGTGCCAAACTATGGAGCTACACCTTC. This chain links TRBV20-1 with TRBJ1-2, with D unresolved. Germline V lookup: CDR1 DFQATT, CDR2 SNEGSKA (reference sequence). Trimming left V 3 bases short and J 9 bases short, with 20 bases between. This CDR3 comprises 14 residues.

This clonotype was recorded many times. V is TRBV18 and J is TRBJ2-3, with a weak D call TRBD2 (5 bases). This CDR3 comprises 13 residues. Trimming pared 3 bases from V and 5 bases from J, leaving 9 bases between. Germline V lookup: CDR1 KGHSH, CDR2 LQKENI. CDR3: CASSPTNGDTQYF. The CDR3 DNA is TGTGCCAGCTCACCGACTAACGGAGATACGCAGTATTTT.

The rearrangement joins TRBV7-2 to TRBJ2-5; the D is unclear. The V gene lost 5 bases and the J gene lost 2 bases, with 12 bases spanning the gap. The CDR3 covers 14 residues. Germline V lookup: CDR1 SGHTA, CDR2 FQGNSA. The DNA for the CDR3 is TGTGCCAGCAGCCTTACCGGTCAGCAAGAGACCCAGTACTTC. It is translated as CASSLTGQQETQYF.

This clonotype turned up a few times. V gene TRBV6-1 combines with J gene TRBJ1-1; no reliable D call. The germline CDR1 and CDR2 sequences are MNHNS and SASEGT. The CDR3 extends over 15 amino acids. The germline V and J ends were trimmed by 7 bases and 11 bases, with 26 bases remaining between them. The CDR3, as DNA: TGTGCCAGCATCAACGGTGGCAGGCTCGGACTTCGGGCTTTCTTT. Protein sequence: CASINGGRLGLRAFF.